The present T cell receptor (beta chain) was sequenced within a study of identical twins. Study-wide findings and caveats: Beta clonotypes that were abundant in cord blood contained fewer insertions, a pattern absent from memory repertoires.

The V gene's germline CDR1 is SGHTA and CDR2 FQGTGA. V dropped 1 base and J dropped 6 bases, with 11 bases sitting between them. The CDR3 runs 14 residues. On this clonotype itself: Its target is not known.

The authors used template switching to add a universal primer site and gave cDNA unique molecular identifiers. TCRdb re-derived calls from the 5' RACE reads in MiXCR, one entry per CDR3 protein. The table records 450,000 or so distinct CDR3 sequences, approximately 15% of them present only once. The sample was also linked to a second study, of yellow fever vaccine responses in identical twins.

The sequenced material came from CD4+ T cells sorted from blood. V usage is TRBV7-3 and J usage is TRBJ2-3; D remains unclear. The receptor was derived from a woman under 30 in good health. The CDR3 region is CASSLNPVMDTQYF. In nucleotides, the CDR3 is TGTGCCAGCAGCTTAAACCCTGTCATGGATACGCAGTATTTT.